The clone carrying this T cell receptor beta chain showed up many times. Its antigen remains unidentified. Prepared TCR beta cDNA libraries contained unique molecular identifiers. TCRdb recomputed calls from the PCR reads with MiXCR, one row per CDR3 protein. The sample consists of just over 250,000 distinct CDR3 sequences, about 38% of them appearing once. This specimen comes from a study of post-analysis software for immune sequencing data. Study findings and constraints: With F measure, samples from one preparation batch clustered together strongly.

The sequencing input was blood. The TCR sequence derives from a girl aged 5-17 years with multiple sclerosis.

CDR3 nucleotide sequence: TGTGCTAGTGGTCCGCCGGGACAGTCAGATACGCAGTATTTT. Protein product: CASGPPGQSDTQYF. The chain couples TRBV12-5 to TRBJ2-3; TRBD1 matches at 7 bases. Trimming at V came to 5 bases and at J to 4 bases, leaving 6 bases not matched to a gene. There are 14 residues in the CDR3. The germline gives CDR1 LGHNT, CDR2 FRNRAP.